The next 31 T cell receptor beta chains were all read from a single sample in a study of cytomegalovirus exposure and HLA in healthy donors. PCR used 60 Vbeta primers and 13 Jbeta primers. Data came from immunoSEQ multiplex PCR; TCRdb stores just in-frame clones and leaves some out. Of approximately 100,000 clones in the sample, about 89% were seen once. The sequencing input was PBMCs. These receptors were obtained from a man aged 25 to 40 in good health and CMV-seropositive.

This clone was counted only a few times. The V and J genes are TRBV5-1 and TRBJ2-3; D is ambiguous. V was clipped by 7 bases and J by 0 bases, with 12 bases between them. The germline gives CDR1 SGHRS, CDR2 YFSETQ. CDR3 length equals 14 residues. Here the CDR3 DNA reads TGCGCCAGCCAAGGAGCCTCTAGCACAGATACGCAGTATTTT. It is translated as CASQGASSTDTQYF.

The rearrangement joins TRBV19 to TRBJ2-2; D uncertain. CDR1 and CDR2 (germline): LNHDA, SQIVND (reference sequence). V dropped 5 bases and J dropped 6 bases, with 7 bases sitting between them. The CDR3 is 12 residues long. CDR3 nucleotide sequence: TGTGCCAGTAGTGGCCGGGCCGGGGAGCTGTTTTTT. Amino acids: CASSGRAGELFF.

The chain uses TRBV10-2 and TRBJ2-7; a possible D gene is TRBD2 (8 bases). V lost 11 bases to trimming and J lost 4 bases, with 24 bases between them. The CDR3 sequence is 15 residues long. Germline assignment: CDR1 WSHSY and CDR2 SAAADI. The CDR3 DNA sequence: TGCGCCGCTCGGGAGGGACAAGGGGGCTTTTACGAGCAGTACTTC. Protein: CAAREGQGGFYEQYF.

The rearrangement uses TRBV6-5 and TRBJ2-5, with D tentatively TRBD2 (6 bases). The J call may be incorrect, as the DNA end agrees better with TRBJ2-7. The germline CDR1 and CDR2 sequences are MNHEY and SVGAGI. This CDR3 is built from 13 residues. This CDR3 reads CASSRVGGYEQYF. Written as DNA, the CDR3 is TGTGCCAGTAGCCGAGTGGGAGGCTACGAGCAGTACTTC.

The rearrangement joins TRBV5-1 to TRBJ2-5, with TRBD2 matching over 10 bases. This CDR3 has 15 residues. Unmatched junction bases numbered 0, after V lost 0 bases and J lost 1 base. Germline CDR1 and CDR2: SGHRS and YFSETQ. The CDR3 protein is CASSLGTSGQETQYF. The DNA for the CDR3 is TGCGCCAGCAGCTTGGGGACTAGCGGCCAAGAGACCCAGTACTTC.

The chain links TRBV5-1 to TRBJ2-1, with a weak D call TRBD2 (6 bases). Germline V gene sequence: CDR1 SGHRS, CDR2 YFSETQ. V was trimmed by 4 bases and J by 3 bases, leaving 17 bases between them. This CDR3 has 16 residues. DNA of the CDR3: TGCGCCAGCAGCGCCCGGGGGACGAAGGTCTACAATGAGCAGTTCTTC. This codes for CASSARGTKVYNEQFF. Filled out from reference TRBV5-1 and TRBJ2-1, the complete variable domain reads KAGVTQTPRYLIKTRGQQVTLSCSPISGHRSVSWYQQTPGQGLQFLFEYFSETQRNKGNFPGRFSGRQFSNSRSEMNVSTLELGDSALYLCASSARGTKVYNEQFFGPGTRLTVL.

The genes are TRBV5-5 and TRBJ2-2; D possibly corresponds to TRBD2 (5 bases). In germline, CDR1 is SGHKS, CDR2 YYEKEE (reference sequence). CDR3 length equals 14 residues. V shed 4 bases and J shed 0 bases, with 7 bases lying between them. The DNA for the CDR3 is TGTGCCAGCAGCCCCGGGACGAACACCGGGGAGCTGTTTTTT. As protein: CASSPGTNTGELFF.

This chain connects TRBV30 to TRBJ1-5; D unclear. V lost 0 bases and J lost 9, with 9 bases in between. CDR3 size: 12 residues. Germline-derived CDR1 and CDR2 are GTSNPN and SVGIG (reference sequence). Here the CDR3 DNA reads TGTGCCTGGAGTGTTGAGGTGTGGCCCCAGCATTTT. It is translated as CAWSVEVWPQHF.

The chain joins TRBV27 to TRBJ2-7, with D hard to call. The CDR3 runs to 14 residues. Germline V CDR1 and CDR2: MNHEY, SMNVEV (reference sequence). Trimming shortened V by 3 bases and J by 1 base, and 10 bases separated the two germline ends. DNA for the CDR3: TGTGCCAGCAGTTTGGGCGTTGGGTCCTACGAGCAGTACTTC. Amino acids: CASSLGVGSYEQYF.

The chain joins TRBV4-2 to TRBJ2-1; 9 bases are a match to TRBD2. The CDR3 is 14 amino acids. Germline CDR1 reads LGHNA; CDR2 reads YNFKEQ. V lost 2 bases, J lost 8 bases, and 4 bases stayed unmatched. The CDR3: CASSQLAGMDEQFF. CDR3 bases: TGTGCCAGCAGCCAACTAGCGGGAATGGATGAGCAGTTCTTC.

The chain has TRBV27 and TRBJ2-7; 10 bases agree with TRBD2. The CDR3 spans 15 residues. The germline CDR1 and CDR2 sequences are MNHEY and SMNVEV (reference sequence). Trimming at V came to 3 bases and at J to 6 bases, leaving 8 bases not matched to a gene. The DNA for the CDR3 is TGTGCCAGCAGTTTTGCTAGCGGGAGAATAGGCGAGCAGTACTTC. It encodes CASSFASGRIGEQYF.

The chain is built from TRBV5-1 and TRBJ2-1; 11 bases agree with TRBD2. There are 16 residues in the CDR3. Germline CDR1 and CDR2: SGHRS and YFSETQ. The J segment lost 6 bases and the V segment lost 6 bases, leaving 11 bases of the junction unmatched. Written as DNA, the CDR3 is TGCGCCAGCAAAGCCACCCTAGCGGGAGGATTCAATGAGCAGTTCTTC. Residues: CASKATLAGGFNEQFF.

This chain joins TRBV6-6 and TRBJ2-7; 7 bases match TRBD1. The CDR3 is 14 residues long. Per germline, CDR1 MNHNY and CDR2 SVGAGI (reference sequence). Trimming cost V 4 bases and J 2 bases; bases outside gene matches: 5. The CDR3 loop reads CASSSHGTAYEQYF. For the CDR3, the DNA is TGTGCCAGCAGTTCCCACGGGACAGCCTACGAGCAGTACTTC.

The rearrangement uses TRBV5-6 and TRBJ2-1; 8 positions agree with TRBD1. The CDR3 sequence is 15 residues long. Germline CDR1 is SGHDT and CDR2 is YYEEEE. Losses at the gene ends were 0 bases for V and 1 base for J; bases not matched to a gene: 0. CDR3 in DNA: TGTGCCAGCAGCTTGGGGACAGGGTCCTACAATGAGCAGTTCTTC. Protein sequence: CASSLGTGSYNEQFF. Supplemented by reference TRBV5-6 and TRBJ2-1, the full variable domain reads DAGVTQSPTHLIKTRGQQVTLRCSPKSGHDTVSWYQQALGQGPQFIFQYYEEEERQRGNFPDRFSGHQFPNYSSELNVNALLLGDSALYLCASSLGTGSYNEQFFGPGTRLTVL.

J is TRBJ2-1 and V is TRBV29-1; 10 positions match TRBD2. This CDR3 is built from 17 residues. The V gene end was trimmed by 3 bases and the J gene end by 6 bases; junction bases not matched to a gene: 14. Per the germline V gene, CDR1 is SQVTM and CDR2 is ANQGSEA. CDR3 loop: CSVDGRSGRAFGNEQFF. CDR3 coding DNA: TGCAGCGTTGACGGGCGGAGCGGGAGGGCTTTTGGCAATGAGCAGTTCTTC.

This chain connects TRBV29-1 to TRBJ1-2; D is unresolved. The V end was cut by 7 bases, the J end by 6 bases, with 9 bases between. The germline gives CDR1 SQVTM, CDR2 ANQGSEA. There are 10 residues in the CDR3. The CDR3 region has the DNA TGCAGCGCAATCGGGGATGGCTACACCTTC. Protein: CSAIGDGYTF.

V and J are TRBV28 and TRBJ2-2; 11 positions agree with TRBD2. This CDR3 region has 20 residues. Germline loops: CDR1 MDHEN, CDR2 SYDVKM. Trimming cost V 3 bases and J 5 bases; bases outside gene matches: 17. The CDR3 DNA follows: TGTGCCAGCAGTTTGGGTCCTAGCGGGAGGAAATGGGGGTTGACCGGGGAGCTGTTTTTT. Translated, it gives CASSLGPSGRKWGLTGELFF.

V and J are TRBV7-2 and TRBJ2-1; 9 bases align to TRBD1. This CDR3 has 17 amino acids. The germline V gene encodes CDR1 SGHTA and CDR2 FQGNSA. J lost 9 bases, V lost 4 bases, and 16 bases had no gene match. The CDR3 DNA reads TGTGCCAGCAGCTCCTCCTCCCGGGGGACAGGGCTGGTTGAGCAGTTCTTC. The encoded protein is CASSSSSRGTGLVEQFF.

The V and J genes are TRBV7-9 and TRBJ1-1; tentatively, D is TRBD1 (5 bases). The CDR3 loop spans 14 amino acids. Germline V lookup: CDR1 SEHNR, CDR2 FQNEAQ (reference sequence). V lost 1 base, J lost 5 bases, and 11 bases lay in between. The CDR3 sequence is CASSLEAGGTEAFF. As DNA, the CDR3 is TGTGCCAGCAGCTTAGAAGCGGGGGGGACTGAAGCTTTCTTT. The full variable domain, rest sourced from reference TRBV7-9 and TRBJ1-1, is DTGVSQNPRHKITKRGQNVTFRCDPISEHNRLYWYRQTLGQGPEFLTYFQNEAQLEKSRLLSDRFSAERPKGSFSTLEIQRTEQGDSAMYLCASSLEAGGTEAFFGQGTRLTVV.

The genes are TRBV19 and TRBJ1-1, with 8 bases that match TRBD1. CDR3 length: 14 residues. V shed 7 bases, J shed 7 bases, and the junction held 11 bases outside the gene matches. Germline lookup yields CDR1 LNHDA and CDR2 SQIVND (reference sequence). CDR3 nucleotide sequence: TGTGCCAGTACCGACAGGGGCGCTCATGTTGAAGCTTTCTTT. Its translation is CASTDRGAHVEAFF. Full variable domain (missing parts from reference TRBV19 and TRBJ1-1): DGGITQSPKYLFRKEGQNVTLSCEQNLNHDAMYWYRQDPGQGLRLIYYSQIVNDFQKGDIAEGYSVSREKKESFPLTVTSAQKNPTAFYLCASTDRGAHVEAFFGQGTRLTVV.

Notes on this clone: The sample holds other DNA sequences that translate to the same CDR3. CDR3 coding DNA: TGCGCCAGCAGTGAGGGGATAACTAGGGACACCGGGGAGCTGTTTTTT. Translation gives CASSEGITRDTGELFF. The chain uses TRBV10-1 and TRBJ2-2, with D possibly TRBD2 on 5 matching bases. The CDR3 runs 16 residues. Between the trimmed V and J ends, which lost 2 bases and 3 bases, there was a span of 13 bases. In germline, CDR1 is WNHNN, CDR2 SYGVQD (reference sequence).

The rearrangement joins TRBV2 to TRBJ2-7; D remains ambiguous. The germline V gene has CDR1 SNHLY and CDR2 FYNNEI. Trimming took off 0 bases at V and 0 bases at J, with 6 bases between the two ends. The CDR3 consists of 14 residues. Here the CDR3 reads CASSEAVVSYEQYF. The CDR3 nucleotides read TGTGCCAGCAGTGAAGCGGTAGTCTCCTACGAGCAGTACTTC. The full variable domain, with the rest looked up from reference TRBV2 and TRBJ2-7, is EPEVTQTPSHQVTQMGQEVILRCVPISNHLYFYWYRQILGQKVEFLVSFYNNEISEKSEIFDDQFSVERPDGSNFTLKIRSTKLEDSAMYFCASSEAVVSYEQYFGPGTRLTVT.

V is TRBV11-2 and J is TRBJ2-5, with TRBD1 matching 7 bases. The CDR3 totals 14 residues. CDR1 and CDR2 (germline): SGHAT, FQNNGV. The J segment lost 5 bases and the V segment lost 4 bases, leaving 7 bases of the junction unmatched. The CDR3 bases are TGTGCCAGCAGCTCTAGGACAGGTCGGGAGACCCAGTACTTC. Its translation is CASSSRTGRETQYF.

The V gene is TRBV18, the J gene TRBJ1-1; TRBD1 matches 7 bases. Germline CDR1 is KGHSH and CDR2 is LQKENI. Trimming took 3 bases from V and 3 from J; bases not matched to a gene: 4. The CDR3 spans 14 residues. For the CDR3, the DNA is TGTGCCAGCTCACCCCTGCAGGGGGACACTGAAGCTTTCTTT. It codes for CASSPLQGDTEAFF.

The V and J genes are TRBV4-1 and TRBJ2-1; 12 positions agree with TRBD1. J lost 9 bases, V lost 6 bases, and 9 bases had no gene match. This CDR3 has 15 amino acids. The V gene's germline CDR1 is MGHRA and CDR2 YSYEKL. The CDR3 DNA is TGCGCCAGCAGAAGCCCGGGACAGGGGGCTTCTGAGCAGTTCTTC. This codes for CASRSPGQGASEQFF.

J is TRBJ1-1 and V is TRBV11-1, with unresolved D. The CDR3 spans 13 residues. CDR1 is SGHAT and CDR2 is FQDESV in the germline V gene (reference sequence). The V and J ends lost 0 bases and 8 bases respectively, with 10 bases between them. In nucleotides, the CDR3 is TGTGCCAGCAGCTTAGCGGCAGCGGTGGAAGCTTTCTTT. Its protein product is CASSLAAAVEAFF.

The chain couples TRBV6-5 to TRBJ1-3; D unclear. Germline CDR1 is MNHEY and CDR2 is SVGAGI. The CDR3 loop spans 14 amino acids. Trimming took 6 bases from V and 0 from J, leaving 9 bases between them. The CDR3 region has the DNA TGTGCCAGCAGGTCACAGAGCTCTGGAAACACCATATATTTT. It codes for CASRSQSSGNTIYF.

This clone showed up just once. This chain joins TRBV19 and TRBJ2-7; D call uncertain. Germline V gene lookup returns CDR1 LNHDA and CDR2 SQIVND (reference sequence). This CDR3 is built from 14 residues. The ends were cut back, 3 bases at V and 0 bases at J, with 9 bases in the middle. The CDR3 bases are TGTGCCAGTAGTATCTACGGTAGCTCCTACGAGCAGTACTTC. Translated: CASSIYGSSYEQYF.

The chain links TRBV13 to TRBJ2-5, with 7 bases identical to TRBD1. The CDR3 has 15 amino acids. The germline V gene has CDR1 PRHDT and CDR2 FYEKMQ (reference sequence). J gave up 11 bases and V 5 bases, and 17 bases lay outside the gene matches. The CDR3 region is CASSAGTERGLAQYF. The CDR3 DNA is TGTGCCAGCAGCGCCGGGACAGAACGTGGGCTTGCGCAGTACTTC.

The V gene is TRBV7-9, the J gene TRBJ1-5, with D possibly matching TRBD1 (6 bases). The V and J ends lost 7 bases and 0 bases respectively, with 10 bases between them. This CDR3 is built from 14 residues. Germline CDR1 SEHNR, CDR2 FQNEAQ (reference sequence). The CDR3 DNA reads TGTGCCAGCACGACAGGAATTAGCAATCAGCCCCAGCATTTT. Translation gives CASTTGISNQPQHF.

V gene TRBV28 combines with J gene TRBJ2-7; D is unresolved. Germline-derived CDR1 and CDR2 are MDHEN and SYDVKM. This CDR3 spans 16 amino acids. V was cut by 5 bases and J by 5 bases, with 22 bases left in between. CDR3 nucleotide sequence: TGTGCCAGCAGTAGCCCCTCCGATTGGTACGTTCACGAGCAGTACTTC. Protein sequence: CASSSPSDWYVHEQYF.